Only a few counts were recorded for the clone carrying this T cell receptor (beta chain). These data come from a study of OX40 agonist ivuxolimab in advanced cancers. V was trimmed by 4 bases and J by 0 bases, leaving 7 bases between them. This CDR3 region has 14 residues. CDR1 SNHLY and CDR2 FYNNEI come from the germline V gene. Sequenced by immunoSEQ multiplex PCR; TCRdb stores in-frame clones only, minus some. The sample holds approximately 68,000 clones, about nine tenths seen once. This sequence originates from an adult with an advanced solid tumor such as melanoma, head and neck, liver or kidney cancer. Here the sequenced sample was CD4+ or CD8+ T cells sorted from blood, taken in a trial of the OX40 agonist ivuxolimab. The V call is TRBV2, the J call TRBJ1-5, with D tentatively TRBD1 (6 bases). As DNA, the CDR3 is TGTGCCAGCAGTGTACAGGGTAGCAATCAGCCCCAGCATTTT. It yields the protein CASSVQGSNQPQHF. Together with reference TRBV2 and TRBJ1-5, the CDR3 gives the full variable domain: EPEVTQTPSHQVTQMGQEVILRCVPISNHLYFYWYRQILGQKVEFLVSFYNNEISEKSEIFDDQFSVERPDGSNFTLKIRSTKLEDSAMYFCASSVQGSNQPQHFGDGTRLSIL.